This T cell receptor (beta chain) was observed in a study of CD8 T cells in Susac syndrome (dated by TCRdb to the late 2010s). Concerning the study at large: Of the Susac syndrome patients who were sequenced, about 6 had clinically active disease and roughly eight were in clinical remission. At the time of blood withdrawal, Susac syndrome patients were either therapy-naive, taking corticosteroids (with some also receiving IVIg), or on IVIg alone. Whether CD8+ T cell activation and differentiation in Susac syndrome was antigen driven was tested using repertoire sequencing. Overall results and qualifications from the work: The number of individuals in the TCR sequencing and HLA analysis was acknowledged as relatively small. In the CD4+ T cell repertoire of Susac syndrome patients, clonal expansion was not detected.

The CDR1 and CDR2 encoded by the germline V gene (reference sequence) are DFQATT and SNEGSKA. CDR3 length: 16 amino acids, cysteine to phenylalanine. Of the read, only the CDR3 DNA is kept; its 48 bases are in frame from base 1. Compared with germline, V lacks 6 bases and J lacks 4 bases; bases without a gene match: 10. This clonotype was detected only once. The antigen this receptor binds is unknown. Per-base quality was not reported, and no clone a single base away is much larger than it. One read is thin evidence. RNA was extracted using the RNeasy kit, and roughly 0.5 to 1 ug of the RNA was reverse transcribed with random hexamers. TCR beta CDR3 regions were amplified with the immunoSEQ multiplex PCR assay covering 54 Vbeta and 13 Jbeta segments. PCR amplification bias was corrected by using a synthetic template baseline for primer optimization and computational correction. On the study's bioinformatics: Reads were annotated to V, D and J genes according to IMGT and were analyzed with immunoSEQ Analyzer, with only productive sequences retained. Clonality was computed as one minus Shannon entropy normalized by log2 of the number of productive unique sequences. For each patient and control, public and private clones were evaluated within the 100 most prevalent clones. Susac-specific clones were defined as absent from healthy and MS cohorts, 800 to 1,200 published viral clones and other ImmuneACCESS disease sequences. Clones were called with MiXCR by TCRdb after fastp trimmed the public reads at Q25, and only in-frame beta chains were retained. Identical CDR3 proteins give one entry, which carries the most common genes and DNA. TCRdb, rather than the study authors, made the V and J calls. The sample records about 120,000 distinct CDR3 sequences, roughly 95% of which are singletons. The top ten hold more than 0.12% of the sample.

High-throughput TCR beta sequencing profiled peripheral blood CD8+ and CD4+ T cells from healthy donors, Susac syndrome patients and multiple sclerosis patients. Recently defined diagnostic criteria for definite or probable disease were met by the Susac syndrome patients. Bulk CD8+ and CD4+ T cells were purified by magnetic negative isolation, while CD8+ TEMRA cells were enriched using FACS. Blood was collected in EDTA tubes and processed within 24 hours, with PBMCs isolated through density gradient centrifugation. PBMCs intended for TCR sequencing were frozen in liquid nitrogen and were later thawed in a 37 degrees C water bath. The sorted or isolated CD4+, CD8+ and CD8+ TEMRA cells reached a purity of at least 90%.

The sequencing input was CD4+ T cells from PBMCs. The V and J genes are TRBV20-1 and TRBJ2-1; a stretch of 12 junction bases matches TRBD2. This TCR was sampled from a human donor with Susac syndrome. The CDR3 region: CSADGSLAGGYNEQFF. The DNA is as follows: TGCAGTGCCGACGGCTCTCTAGCGGGAGGGTACAATGAGCAGTTCTTC.